The clone carrying this T cell receptor beta chain has only a few counts. Assay used: immunoSEQ multiplex PCR; TCRdb lists only in-frame clones, some missing. The table shows about 170,000 clones, with about four fifths occurring only once. The length of the CDR3 is 12 residues. V was trimmed by 1 base and J by 12 bases, leaving 10 bases between them. Germline values: CDR1 LGHDT, CDR2 YNNKEL (reference sequence). This sample is drawn from a study of blood T cell repertoires in COVID-19. Specimen: peripheral blood. The receptor comes from a woman aged 80 or over with COVID-19, enrolled during active disease. This rearrangement joins TRBV3-1 (or the pseudogene TRBV3-2) to TRBJ2-1, with D maybe TRBD2 (5 bases). CDR3 region: CASSQVARGQFF. DNA for the CDR3: TGTGCCAGCAGCCAAGTAGCGCGAGGGCAGTTCTTC.